One sample yielded the 21 T cell receptor beta chains listed below, sequenced in a study of OX40 agonist ivuxolimab in advanced cancers. Here immunoSEQ multiplex PCR was the method, and the copy in TCRdb shows in-frame clones only, minus some. This sample carries about 82,000 clones, about 90% of them seen once, and the ten largest clones take 7.4%. The sequences come from CD4+ or CD8+ T cells sorted from blood, collected in a trial of the OX40 agonist ivuxolimab. Receptor source: an adult with an advanced solid tumor such as melanoma, head and neck, liver or kidney cancer.

V and J are TRBV10-2 and TRBJ2-7; 13 nucleotides align to TRBD2. The CDR3 length is 15 residues. CDR1 is WSHSY, CDR2 SAAADI, per germline. The V segment lost 6 bases and the J segment 3 bases; nucleotides outside the gene matches: 5. The CDR3 DNA is TGCGCCAGCAGCCCGACTAGCGGGAGGAACTACGAGCAGTACTTC. Translating gives CASSPTSGRNYEQYF.

The gene calls are TRBV5-1 and TRBJ1-4; TRBD1 aligns across 10 bases. After removal of 2 bases from V and 7 bases from J, the junction contained 2 bases not matched to a gene. Germline V gene data show CDR1 as SGHRS and CDR2 as YFSETQ. The CDR3 loop spans 14 amino acids. CDR3 amino acids: CASSFRDRGEKLFF. CDR3 DNA: TGCGCCAGCAGCTTCCGGGACAGGGGTGAAAAACTGTTTTTT.

The chain carries TRBV4-2 and TRBJ1-3; possibly TRBD1 for D (5 bases). From germline, CDR1 is LGHNA and CDR2 YNFKEQ. The CDR3 is made up of 17 amino acids. Trimming pared 1 base from V and 0 bases from J, leaving 13 bases between. The CDR3 region has the DNA TGTGCCAGCAGCCAAGCGGGGGTGGGGGGCTCTGGAAACACCATATATTTT. Translation: CASSQAGVGGSGNTIYF.

This clone was detected a few times. The chain links TRBV30 to TRBJ1-5, with a weak D call TRBD1 (6 bases). The length of the CDR3 is 14 residues. Trimming took 0 bases from V and 5 from J, leaving 11 bases between them. Germline assignment: CDR1 GTSNPN and CDR2 SVGIG (reference sequence). CDR3 loop: CAWSVRDTYQPQHF. The DNA for the CDR3 is TGTGCCTGGAGTGTACGGGACACGTATCAGCCCCAGCATTTT.

The sample holds one count of this clone. The chain couples TRBV11-3 to TRBJ1-1; D unclear. Trimming cost V 2 bases and J 1 base, with 8 bases left between them. This CDR3 comprises 14 residues. Germline-derived CDR1 and CDR2 are SGHNT and YENEEA. This chain's CDR3 is CASSLPWGNTEAFF. In nucleotides, the CDR3 is TGTGCCAGCAGCTTACCCTGGGGGAACACTGAAGCTTTCTTT.

This CDR3 reads CASSLRDGEQYF. In nucleotides, the CDR3 is TGTGCCAGCAGCTTGCGAGACGGTGAGCAGTACTTC. V is TRBV5-4 and J is TRBJ2-7; D ambiguous. The CDR3 is 12 amino acids. The V end lost 1 base, the J end lost 7 bases, and 9 bases lay between the germline ends. Germline V lookup: CDR1 SGHNT, CDR2 YYREEE (reference sequence).

There are a few counts of this clone. The chain carries TRBV2 and TRBJ1-2; the D is unclear. Germline assignment: CDR1 SNHLY and CDR2 FYNNEI. The CDR3 extends over 16 amino acids. Trimming took 4 bases from V and 0 from J, leaving 15 bases between them. The CDR3 loop reads CASSAVTVRANYGYTF. CDR3 coding DNA: TGTGCCAGCAGTGCGGTCACCGTGAGAGCTAACTATGGCTACACCTTC.

The V call is TRBV2, the J call TRBJ1-5; D is possibly TRBD1 (6 bases). The CDR3 runs to 14 residues. CDR1 is SNHLY, CDR2 FYNNEI, per germline. Between the trimmed V and J ends, which lost 6 bases and 3 bases, there was a span of 12 bases. The CDR3: CASSYAGDNQPQHF. For the CDR3, the DNA is TGTGCCAGCAGCTACGCAGGGGACAATCAGCCCCAGCATTTT.

The chain is built from TRBV7-3 and TRBJ2-1; no clear D. CDR1 and CDR2 from the germline V gene are SGHTA and FQGTGA. With 0 bases removed from V and 0 bases from J, the gap between germline ends came to 6 bases. CDR3 size: 15 residues. CDR3: CASSLTVVSYNEQFF. CDR3 in DNA: TGTGCCAGCAGCTTAACAGTGGTCTCCTACAATGAGCAGTTCTTC.

For this clone: An end of the junction differs from the germline gene, which may be a read error. The J gene is TRBJ2-7, the V gene TRBV7-7; TRBD1 matches at 10 bases. Germline V gene sequence: CDR1 SSHAT, CDR2 FNYEAQ (reference sequence). The length of the CDR3 is 14 residues. The CDR3 loop is CASSLGTGAYEQYF. CDR3 sequence (DNA): TGTGCTAGCAGCTTAGGGACAGGGGCCTACGAGCAGTACTTC.

The chain couples TRBV5-4 to TRBJ2-7, with TRBD2 matching over 13 bases. CDR3 length equals 13 residues. CDR1 SGHNT and CDR2 YYREEE come from the germline V gene (reference sequence). V lost 8 bases, J lost 5 bases, and 4 bases stayed unmatched. The chain's CDR3 is CASTSGRANEQYF. As DNA, the CDR3 is TGTGCCAGTACTAGCGGGAGGGCCAACGAGCAGTACTTC.

The V call is TRBV2, the J call TRBJ2-7; 7 positions match TRBD1. Germline CDR1 is SNHLY and CDR2 is FYNNEI. Trimming took 7 bases from V and 2 from J; bases not matched to a gene: 5. CDR3 size: 13 residues. The CDR3 DNA sequence: TGTGCCAGCAAAAGGACAGGTACCTACGAGCAGTACTTC. Encoded protein: CASKRTGTYEQYF.

This chain uses TRBV28 with TRBJ2-7, with a possible D match to TRBD1 (8 bases). Looked up from germline, CDR1 is MDHEN and CDR2 is SYDVKM. The CDR3 loop spans 12 amino acids. Trimming cost V 9 bases and J 3 bases, with 12 bases left between them. The CDR3 region is CARGGTGYEQYF. CDR3 coding DNA: TGTGCCAGGGGGGGGACAGGCTACGAGCAGTACTTC.

This chain uses TRBV30 with TRBJ2-2; D might be TRBD1 (5 bases). The CDR3 is 15 residues long. Germline lookup yields CDR1 GTSNPN and CDR2 SVGIG (reference sequence). With 0 bases removed from V and 1 base from J, the gap between germline ends came to 9 bases. The CDR3 spells CAWSVRTLNTGELFF. For the CDR3, the DNA is TGTGCCTGGAGTGTACGGACACTGAACACCGGGGAGCTGTTTTTT.

CDR3 loop: CASTSWEDNEQFF. DNA of the CDR3: TGTGCCAGCACTTCCTGGGAGGACAATGAGCAGTTCTTC. The chain combines TRBV27 with TRBJ2-1; D is possibly TRBD2 (6 bases). The CDR3 extends over 13 amino acids. Trimming shortened V by 7 bases and J by 5 bases, and 12 bases separated the two germline ends. Germline V gives CDR1 MNHEY, CDR2 SMNVEV (reference sequence).

This rearrangement joins TRBV4-1 to TRBJ2-3, with TRBD1 matching 8 bases. The germline gives CDR1 MGHRA, CDR2 YSYEKL. V gave up 0 bases and J gave up 4 bases; unmatched junction bases: 9. CDR3 length: 17 amino acids. As DNA, the CDR3 is TGCGCCAGCAGCCAAGAAAGTGGCAGGGGGCGCGCAGATACGCAGTATTTT. Encoded protein: CASSQESGRGRADTQYF.

This clone was seen only once. This rearrangement joins TRBV18 to TRBJ2-7, with 8 bases matching TRBD2. Germline lookup yields CDR1 KGHSH and CDR2 LQKENI. With 4 bases clipped from V and 6 bases from J, the junction kept 20 bases outside the gene matches. CDR3 length: 18 residues. CDR3 sequence: CASSQGQGLAGSMTEQYF. DNA of the CDR3: TGTGCCAGCTCACAGGGGCAGGGATTAGCGGGATCGATGACCGAGCAGTACTTC.

The chain has TRBV4-1 and TRBJ2-2, with a weak D call TRBD2 (7 bases). This CDR3 contains 17 residues. Trimming removed 3 bases at V and 1 base at J, with 15 bases between. Germline V CDR1 and CDR2: MGHRA, YSYEKL. DNA of the CDR3: TGCGCCAGCAGCCAGGCTTACAGGGAGGGGAACACCGGGGAGCTGTTTTTT. It specifies CASSQAYREGNTGELFF.

This clone was observed a single time. The chain carries TRBV7-2 and TRBJ2-7; D might be TRBD1 or TRBD2, each matching 5 bases. The CDR3 length is 14 residues. Between the trimmed V and J ends, which lost 2 bases and 2 bases, there was a span of 10 bases. CDR1 is SGHTA, CDR2 FQGNSA, per germline. The CDR3 reads CASSLQRGPYEQYF. In nucleotides, the CDR3 is TGTGCCAGCAGCTTACAAAGGGGACCCTACGAGCAGTACTTC.

This rearrangement joins TRBV27 to TRBJ1-1, with D unclear. The CDR3 has 15 residues. Germline V gives CDR1 MNHEY, CDR2 SMNVEV (reference sequence). The germline V and J ends were trimmed by 0 bases and 3 bases, with 11 bases remaining between them. The CDR3 DNA sequence: TGTGCCAGCAGTTTATCCTTCCTCGGGCACACTGAAGCTTTCTTT. Protein sequence: CASSLSFLGHTEAFF.

The chain employs TRBV9 and TRBJ1-4, with 10 positions matching TRBD1. The CDR3 has 14 residues. Germline CDR1 and CDR2: SGDLS and YYNGEE. V dropped 2 bases and J dropped 8; count of bases not matched to a gene: 3. CDR3 sequence reads: CASSVTGGAEKLFF. CDR3 DNA: TGTGCCAGCAGCGTGACAGGGGGCGCCGAAAAACTGTTTTTT.